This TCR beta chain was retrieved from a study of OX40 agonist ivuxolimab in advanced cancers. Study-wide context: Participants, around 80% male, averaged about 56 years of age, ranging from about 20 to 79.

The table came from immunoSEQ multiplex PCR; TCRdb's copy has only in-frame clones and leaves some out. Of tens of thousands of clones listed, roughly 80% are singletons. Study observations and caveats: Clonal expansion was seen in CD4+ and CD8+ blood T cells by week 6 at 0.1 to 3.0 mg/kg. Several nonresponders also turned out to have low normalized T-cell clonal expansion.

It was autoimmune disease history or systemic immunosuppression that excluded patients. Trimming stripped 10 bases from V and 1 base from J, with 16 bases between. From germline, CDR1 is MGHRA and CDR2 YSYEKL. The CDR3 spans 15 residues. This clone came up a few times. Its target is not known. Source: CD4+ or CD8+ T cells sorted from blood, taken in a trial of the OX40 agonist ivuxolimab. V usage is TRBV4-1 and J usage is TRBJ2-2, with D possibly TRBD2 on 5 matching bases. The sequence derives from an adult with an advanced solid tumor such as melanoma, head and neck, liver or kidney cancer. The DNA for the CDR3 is TGCGCCACCCATCAGTATGGAGGGAACACCGGGGAGCTGTTTTTT. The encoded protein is CATHQYGGNTGELFF.